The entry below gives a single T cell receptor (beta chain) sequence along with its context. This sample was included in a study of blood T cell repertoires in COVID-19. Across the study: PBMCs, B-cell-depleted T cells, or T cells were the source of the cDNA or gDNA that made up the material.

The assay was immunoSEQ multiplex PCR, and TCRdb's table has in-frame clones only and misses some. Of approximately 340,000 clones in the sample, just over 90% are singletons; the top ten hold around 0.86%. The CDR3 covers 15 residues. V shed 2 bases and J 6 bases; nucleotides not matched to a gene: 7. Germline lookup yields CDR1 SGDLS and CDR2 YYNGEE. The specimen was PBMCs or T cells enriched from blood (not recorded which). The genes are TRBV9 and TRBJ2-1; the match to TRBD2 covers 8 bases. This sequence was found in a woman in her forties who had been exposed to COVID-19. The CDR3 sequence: CASSVASGPGNEQFF. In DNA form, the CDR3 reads TGTGCCAGCAGCGTGGCTAGCGGGCCCGGCAATGAGCAGTTCTTC.